Listed below are T cell receptor beta chains from one sample, sequenced in a study of cytomegalovirus exposure and HLA in healthy donors. Sequencing was performed with immunoSEQ multiplex PCR; in TCRdb, only in-frame clones are kept and a portion is missing. The data show 170,000 or so clones, just over 75% seen once. What was sequenced was PBMCs. The receptor source for this set is a woman under 40 in good health and CMV-seropositive. The CDR3 runs from the conserved cysteine through the conserved F or W. A D gene is named only where the DNA matches it firmly. Expanded clones are given a class, and other clones once, few, many or no size at all.

>TRBJ2-5|NA|TRBV9|NA
CASSANQETQYF
TGTGCCAGCAGCGCCAACCAAGAGACCCAGTACTTC
>TRBJ2-7|once|TRBV6-5|TRBD2
CASNNGASGSYEQYF
TGTGCCAGCAACAATGGGGCTAGCGGGAGCTACGAGCAGTACTTC
>TRBJ1-4|NA|TRBV6-6|NA
CASSYSSGGNEKLFF
TGTGCCAGCAGTTACTCGAGTGGGGGGAATGAAAAACTGTTTTTT
>TRBJ2-2|NA|TRBV7-2|NA
CASSQNLGHFTGELFF
TGTGCCAGCAGCCAAAATTTGGGACATTTCACCGGGGAGCTGTTTTTT
>TRBJ1-2|NA|TRBV5-1|NA
CASSLSGGDYGYTF
TGCGCCAGCAGCCTCTCGGGGGGCGACTATGGCTACACCTTC
>TRBJ2-1|NA|TRBV19|NA
CASNSFGTSYNEQFF
TGTGCCAGTAACTCTTTCGGGACTTCGTACAATGAGCAGTTCTTC
>TRBJ1-2|NA|TRBV27|NA
CASSQWLRGAGYTF
TGTGCCAGCAGTCAGTGGCTCAGAGGAGCGGGCTACACCTTC
>TRBJ2-1|few|TRBV7-9|TRBD2
CASSFEASGSQQFF
TGTGCCAGCAGCTTTGAGGCTAGCGGGAGCCAGCAGTTCTTC
>TRBJ2-4|NA|TRBV28|NA
CATSTDRSAIVYIQYF
TGTGCCACCTCAACTGACAGATCTGCCATCGTATACATTCAGTACTTC
>TRBJ2-5|NA|TRBV7-9|NA
CASSLAVRASQETQYF
TGTGCCAGCAGCTTAGCTGTCAGGGCGAGCCAAGAGACCCAGTACTTC
>TRBJ1-1|NA|TRBV28|NA
CASSYRLKNTEAFF
TGTGCCAGCAGCTACCGACTGAAAAACACTGAAGCTTTCTTT
>TRBJ1-5|NA|TRBV6-1|NA
CASSIDSNQPQHF
TGTGCCAGCAGTATAGATAGCAATCAGCCCCAGCATTTT
>TRBJ1-1|NA|TRBV7-2|NA
CASSLGGGGRVVLAFF
TGTGCCAGCAGCTTAGGAGGCGGGGGGCGCGTAGTTTTAGCTTTCTTT
>TRBJ2-7|few|TRBV2|TRBD1
CASSSGQLSSYEQYF
TGTGCCAGCAGTTCGGGACAGCTTAGCTCCTACGAGCAGTACTTC
>TRBJ1-5|NA|TRBV9|TRBD1
CASSEGTGGQPQHF
TGTGCCAGCAGCGAAGGGACAGGGGGCCAGCCCCAGCATTTT
>TRBJ1-2|NA|TRBV7-9|TRBD1
CATLQGFGYGYTF
TGTGCCACCCTACAGGGGTTCGGCTATGGCTACACCTTC
>TRBJ1-3|few|TRBV11-2|NA
CASSPNRAGNTIYF
TGTGCCAGCAGCCCAAACAGGGCTGGAAACACCATATATTTT
>TRBJ1-2|NA|TRBV10-3|NA
CAISGGSNYGYTF
TGTGCCATCAGTGGAGGGTCTAACTATGGCTACACCTTC
>TRBJ2-4|NA|TRBV28|TRBD1
CASSALPAGTGGKNIQYF
TGTGCCAGCAGTGCCCTACCCGCCGGGACAGGGGGAAAAAACATTCAGTACTTC
>TRBJ1-1|few|TRBV5-1|TRBD1
CASSFRQGQAEAFF
TGCGCCAGCAGCTTTAGACAGGGGCAAGCTGAAGCTTTCTTT
>TRBJ2-2|NA|TRBV5-4|TRBD2
CASSLGGLAGGVNTGELFF
TGTGCCAGCAGCTTGGGGGGGCTAGCGGGAGGAGTGAACACCGGGGAGCTGTTTTTT
>TRBJ2-7|NA|TRBV6-1|TRBD1
CASSTLGQGRGEQYF
TGTGCCAGCAGTACCCTCGGACAGGGAAGAGGCGAGCAGTACTTC
>TRBJ1-1|NA|TRBV30|TRBD1
CAWSPTGTVAFF
TGTGCCTGGAGTCCAACCGGGACAGTAGCTTTCTTT
>TRBJ2-5|NA|TRBV7-3|TRBD1
CASSRQGAGETQYF
TGTGCCAGCAGCCGACAGGGGGCTGGAGAGACCCAGTACTTC
>TRBJ2-7|NA|TRBV6-1|NA
CASSVTRVRGSYEQYF
TGTGCCAGCAGTGTTACACGGGTACGAGGCTCCTACGAGCAGTACTTC
>TRBJ2-1|once|TRBV5-1|TRBD1
CASSSWDSHSYNEQFF
TGCGCCAGCAGCTCTTGGGACAGTCACTCCTACAATGAGCAGTTCTTC
>TRBJ1-1|once|TRBV27|NA
CASSLSAFDTANTEAFF
TGTGCCAGCAGTTTATCAGCATTCGACACGGCCAACACTGAAGCTTTCTTT
>TRBJ2-7|NA|TRBV10-2|TRBD2
CASSARLAGIAYEQYF
TGCGCCAGCAGTGCCCGCCTAGCGGGGATCGCCTACGAGCAGTACTTC
>TRBJ2-7|NA|TRBV28|TRBD1
CASSLSGGTYEQYF
TGTGCCAGCAGTTTATCAGGGGGCACCTACGAGCAGTACTTC
>TRBJ1-4|NA|TRBV7-9|NA
CASSPVGPNEKLFF
TGTGCCAGCAGCCCGGTGGGCCCAAATGAAAAACTGTTTTTT
>TRBJ1-4|NA|TRBV5-1|NA
CASSLGSIEGEKLFF
TGCGCCAGCAGCTTGGGATCCATTGAGGGTGAAAAACTGTTTTTT
>TRBJ2-3|NA|TRBV25-1|NA
CASSMREGTDTQYF
TGTGCCAGCAGTATGAGGGAAGGCACAGATACGCAGTATTTT
>TRBJ1-1|few|TRBV6-5|TRBD1
CASSHRTGGDTEAFF
TGTGCCAGCAGTCACCGGACAGGGGGGGACACTGAAGCTTTCTTT
>TRBJ2-3|NA|TRBV28|TRBD2
CATEWGLSGGDTQYF
TGTGCCACCGAATGGGGCCTAAGCGGGGGGGATACGCAGTATTTT
>TRBJ1-1|NA|TRBV19|NA
CASSIGFGAVNTEAFF
TGTGCCAGTAGTATAGGGTTCGGAGCGGTGAACACTGAAGCTTTCTTT
>TRBJ2-7|NA|TRBV29-1|NA
CSAEQGGDEQYF
TGCAGCGCTGAGCAAGGGGGGGATGAGCAGTACTTC
>TRBJ1-1|NA|TRBV6-4|TRBD1
CASSGDREGDTEAFF
TGTGCCAGCAGTGGGGACAGGGAGGGAGACACTGAAGCTTTCTTT
>TRBJ2-1|few|TRBV19|TRBD2
CASSPSGWSEQFF
TGTGCCAGTAGCCCTAGCGGGTGGAGTGAGCAGTTCTTC
>TRBJ1-3|NA|TRBV28|NA
CASRPDRNSGNTIYF
TGTGCCAGCAGACCCGACAGAAACTCTGGAAACACCATATATTTT
>TRBJ2-1|NA|TRBV2|TRBD2
CASSELAGDTGEQFF
TGTGCCAGCAGTGAGCTAGCGGGAGACACTGGGGAGCAGTTCTTC
>TRBJ2-5|NA|TRBV14|NA
CASSGRIAGFQETQYF
TGTGCCAGCAGCGGACGGATCGCGGGATTCCAAGAGACCCAGTACTTC
>TRBJ1-2|NA|TRBV2|TRBD1
CASSSTGTGSYGYTF
TGTGCCAGCAGTAGTACCGGGACAGGGAGCTATGGCTACACCTTC
>TRBJ1-2|once|TRBV19|NA
CASTENPNYGYTF
TGTGCCAGTACGGAGAACCCGAACTATGGCTACACCTTC